This entry lists 17 T cell receptor beta chains sequenced from one sample in a study of sequential checkpoint blockade in melanoma. The sample's treatment: randomized to nivolumab then ipilimumab (arm A) or the reverse (arm B). Only in-frame clones appear in the TCRdb table, and some are missing; sequencing was by immunoSEQ multiplex PCR. Here the sample spans roughly 20,000 clones, around four fifths being singletons. The sample here was CD8+ T cells sorted from blood (inferred from file names), taken from a patient given nivolumab and ipilimumab in sequence. Receptors were obtained from a human donor with melanoma.

This chain uses TRBV27 with TRBJ1-1; unclear D gene. Trimming left V 6 bases short and J 0 bases short, with 14 bases between. Germline V gene data show CDR1 as MNHEY and CDR2 as SMNVEV (reference sequence). This CDR3 has 15 residues. The CDR3 is CASSPRYSMNTEAFF. The CDR3 DNA follows: TGTGCCAGCAGCCCTCGGTATAGCATGAACACTGAAGCTTTCTTT.

This clone was seen only once. V gene TRBV29-1 combines with J gene TRBJ2-1, with 8 bases lining up with TRBD2. The CDR3 length is 13 residues. Germline CDR1 reads SQVTM; CDR2 reads ANQGSEA. With 8 bases clipped from V and 7 bases from J, the junction kept 10 bases outside the gene matches. CDR3 protein: CSTRMAGGNEQFF. For the CDR3, the DNA is TGCAGCACCCGCATGGCGGGAGGTAATGAGCAGTTCTTC.

The rearrangement uses TRBV29-1 and TRBJ1-1; D perhaps matches TRBD1 (6 bases). V was cut by 7 bases and J by 4 bases, with 16 bases left in between. The germline CDR1 and CDR2 sequences are SQVTM and ANQGSEA. There are 13 residues in the CDR3. CDR3 sequence (DNA): TGCAGCGCCGGACAGCTCCCAAGCACTGAAGCTTTCTTT. It is translated as CSAGQLPSTEAFF.

V is TRBV6-6 and J is TRBJ2-7; D is unclear. CDR1 is MNHNY, CDR2 SVGAGI, per germline (reference sequence). Trimming left V 7 bases short and J 2 bases short, with 18 bases between. The CDR3 runs to 15 residues. In DNA, the CDR3 is TGTGCCAGCACCCCCTCTTGGGCAGCAACCTACGAGCAGTACTTC. Protein: CASTPSWAATYEQYF.

The V call is TRBV6-4, the J call TRBJ2-6, with 11 bases fitting TRBD1. Germline trimming cut 4 bases from V and 2 bases from J; bases unmatched to any gene: 1. This CDR3 spans 16 amino acids. The germline gives CDR1 MRHNA, CDR2 SNTAGT. This chain's CDR3 is CASSGTGGAGANVLTF. The CDR3 DNA reads TGTGCCAGCAGTGGGACAGGGGGCGCTGGGGCCAACGTCCTGACTTTC.

The rearrangement uses TRBV11-2 and TRBJ2-1; TRBD2 might be the D (6 bases). V was shortened by 5 bases and J by 6 bases, with 20 bases between the two germline ends. Germline-derived CDR1 and CDR2 are SGHAT and FQNNGV. The CDR3 has 16 residues. The CDR3 spells CASSHLSGEILNEQFF. The CDR3 coding sequence is TGTGCCAGCAGCCACTTGTCGGGAGAGATTCTCAATGAGCAGTTCTTC.

The V call is TRBV7-2, the J call TRBJ2-7, with a tentative D call TRBD2 (6 bases). This CDR3 contains 13 residues. Trimming cost V 8 bases and J 4 bases, with 15 bases left between them. Germline V gene data show CDR1 as SGHTA and CDR2 as FQGNSA. The CDR3 region is CASSMGGRYEQYF. The CDR3 bases are TGTGCCAGCTCCATGGGGGGACGATACGAGCAGTACTTC.

The V and J genes are TRBV5-1 and TRBJ2-7, with D possibly matching TRBD2 (6 bases). V lost 4 bases, J lost 6 bases, and 17 bases lay in between. The CDR3 contains 14 residues. Germline lookup yields CDR1 SGHRS and CDR2 YFSETQ. In DNA form, the CDR3 reads TGCGCCAGCAGCCCCGGGACCGGGACTGGCGAGCAGTACTTC. It is translated as CASSPGTGTGEQYF.

This chain links TRBV10-3 with TRBJ2-7, with D perhaps TRBD2 (7 bases). Looked up from germline, CDR1 is ENHRY and CDR2 is SYGVKD. CDR3 length: 15 residues. Trimming pared 3 bases from V and 6 bases from J, leaving 18 bases between. CDR3 nucleotides: TGTGCCATCAGTGATATTCGGGGGGCGTCTGGCGAGCAGTACTTC. Protein sequence: CAISDIRGASGEQYF.

V gene TRBV29-1 combines with J gene TRBJ2-5; 7 bases align to TRBD2. Gene TRBJ2-7 matches the end of the DNA better, so the J call may be wrong. CDR1 is SQVTM and CDR2 is ANQGSEA in the germline V gene. The CDR3 runs 14 residues. DNA for the CDR3: TGCAGCGTTGAGGGACTATATAACGATTACGAGCAGTACTTC. Translation gives CSVEGLYNDYEQYF.

This rearrangement joins TRBV4-1 to TRBJ1-6; maybe TRBD1 (6 bases). CDR1 is MGHRA and CDR2 is YSYEKL in the germline V gene. V lost 4 bases and J 5 bases, leaving 12 bases between the germline ends. This CDR3 comprises 15 residues. This CDR3 is CASSLPTGDNSPLHF. The CDR3 bases are TGCGCCAGCAGCCTACCGACAGGTGATAATTCACCCCTCCACTTT.

Only a few counts were recorded for this clone. The V call is TRBV11-2, the J call TRBJ1-2, with a tentative D call TRBD1 (6 bases). V lost 5 bases, J lost 3 bases, and 13 bases lay in between. CDR1 is SGHAT, CDR2 FQNNGV, per germline. The CDR3 spans 14 residues. The CDR3 region is CASSLLAGDYGYTF. CDR3 DNA: TGTGCCAGCAGCCTGCTGGCAGGGGACTATGGCTACACCTTC.

The J gene is TRBJ2-1, the V gene TRBV18; D is unresolved. The CDR3 totals 11 residues. Looked up from germline, CDR1 is KGHSH and CDR2 is LQKENI. Trimming stripped 6 bases from V and 8 bases from J, with 8 bases between. CDR3 in amino acids: CASSPSYEQFF. The DNA for the CDR3 is TGTGCCAGCTCCCCGAGTTATGAGCAGTTCTTC.

The J gene is TRBJ2-5, the V gene TRBV7-9; 8 bases align to TRBD1. Germline V CDR1 and CDR2: SEHNR, FQNEAQ (reference sequence). There are 16 residues in the CDR3. Trimming removed 4 bases from V and 4 bases from J; junction bases left unmatched: 11. In DNA form, the CDR3 reads TGTGCCAGCAGCTCCCCGCTTTCAGGGGGCACAGAGACCCAGTACTTC. This sequence encodes CASSSPLSGGTETQYF.

The V gene is TRBV4-1, the J gene TRBJ1-1; the D is unclear. Trimming cost V 0 bases and J 0 bases, with 20 bases left between them. The CDR3 loop spans 19 amino acids. Germline lookup yields CDR1 MGHRA and CDR2 YSYEKL. CDR3 DNA: TGCGCCAGCAGCCAAGATCGAGCGAGTTTTGCGGTTGTGAACACTGAAGCTTTCTTT. This encodes CASSQDRASFAVVNTEAFF.

This clone has more than one count but fewer than ten. This chain joins TRBV6-1 and TRBJ1-5, with unresolved D. Germline assignment: CDR1 MNHNS and CDR2 SASEGT. The CDR3 extends over 13 amino acids. Trimming pared 7 bases from V and 3 bases from J, leaving 10 bases between. The chain's CDR3 is CASNLPPNQPQHF. The CDR3, as DNA: TGTGCCAGCAATCTCCCCCCCAATCAGCCCCAGCATTTT.

The rearrangement uses TRBV29-1 and TRBJ1-2, with TRBD1 matching over 7 bases. Trimming at V came to 6 bases and at J to 1 base, leaving 5 bases not matched to a gene. The CDR3 has 13 residues. CDR1 and CDR2 from the germline V gene are SQVTM and ANQGSEA. DNA for the CDR3: TGCAGCGTGGGGGACAGCTATAACTATGGCTACACCTTC. This gives the protein CSVGDSYNYGYTF.